This T cell receptor (beta chain) was sequenced during a study of tumor-infiltrating lymphocytes in primary liver carcinoma. Study at large: Subjects consisted of male and female patients aged 30 to 69 years. Overall study findings and caveats: Among top clones, only about 7.5-24% appeared in all five tumor regions.

Co-extracted RNA and DNA came from roughly 20-30 mg of unsorted bulk tissue. In regard to this clonotype: The antigen remains unidentified. A read error may account for a junction end that differs from germline.

The CDR3 sequence is 13 residues long. The germline V gene encodes CDR1 MNHNS and CDR2 SASEGT. The investigators made TCR beta cDNA from approximately 0.5 ug total RNA, using a constant-region primer. The TCR beta library was amplified through three nested multiplex PCR rounds in a modified ARM-PCR procedure. Use of TRBV1-TRBV30 forward primers with a C-beta reverse primer characterized the first two PCR rounds, which lasted 10 cycles each. TCRdb analysed the multiplex PCR reads with MiXCR anew, one entry per CDR3 protein. The table records more than 30,000 distinct CDR3 sequences, 76% of them present only once.

This TCR was recovered from a man aged 35-49 years with primary liver carcinoma and hepatitis B virus infection. Sequenced sample: liver tumor tissue from sampling region 5. As for subset: tumor region T5, tumor centre. The rearrangement uses TRBV6-1 and TRBJ2-4; 7 positions agree with TRBD2. The CDR3 region has the DNA TGTGTCAGCAGGAGGCTAGCGGAAGACATTCAGTACTTC. It codes for CVSRRLAEDIQYF.